One sample yielded the 25 T cell receptor beta chains listed below, sequenced in a study of blood T cells in healthy people across ages. PCR was performed a second time for about 6 to 12 cycles using a sample-barcoded 5' primer and a J-beta primer mix. TCRdb redid the calling of the 5' RACE reads with MiXCR, one entry per CDR3 protein. The sample comprises more than 650,000 distinct CDR3 sequences, about a fifth of which are singletons, and under 25% rests with the top ten. The sequencing sample was made of blood. These receptors all stem from a man aged 70-80 years in good health.

This clonotype was counted a few times. The chain is built from TRBV7-2 and TRBJ1-3, with D unresolved. Per germline, CDR1 SGHTA and CDR2 FQGNSA. The CDR3 contains 14 residues. V was cut by 2 bases and J by 0 bases, with 5 bases left in between. The CDR3 loop reads CASSLTSSGNTIYF. In DNA, the CDR3 is TGTGCCAGCAGCTTAACAAGCTCTGGAAACACCATATATTTT.

This clonotype was seen a few times. This sequence joins TRBV6-1 and TRBJ2-3; TRBD1 matches 7 bases. Germline lookup yields CDR1 MNHNS and CDR2 SASEGT. V shed 6 bases, J shed 1 base, and the junction held 7 bases outside the gene matches. The CDR3 consists of 15 residues. CDR3 in amino acids: CASSASGTGTDTQYF. CDR3 coding DNA: TGTGCCAGCAGCGCCTCCGGGACAGGCACAGATACGCAGTATTTT.

The rearrangement links TRBV5-1 to TRBJ2-5; D possibly corresponds to TRBD1 (5 bases). The V gene lost 0 bases and the J gene lost 3 bases, with 9 bases spanning the gap. The CDR3 sequence is 14 residues long. Germline V CDR1 and CDR2: SGHRS, YFSETQ. CDR3 residues: CASSLEPREETQYF. CDR3 sequence (DNA): TGCGCCAGCAGCTTGGAACCCAGGGAAGAGACCCAGTACTTC.

This clonotype was observed at least ten times. The genes are TRBV6-6 and TRBJ2-5, with D unresolved. V lost 6 bases and J lost 5, with 10 bases in between. Germline V lookup: CDR1 MNHNY, CDR2 SVGAGI (reference sequence). The CDR3 is made up of 12 amino acids. The DNA of the CDR3 is TGTGCCAGCAGCCAAGGTTCGGAGACCCAGTACTTC. It translates to CASSQGSETQYF.

In its sample, this clonotype was seen a few times. This rearrangement joins TRBV28 to TRBJ1-4, with 8 positions matching TRBD1. Germline loops: CDR1 MDHEN, CDR2 SYDVKM. The CDR3 has 13 residues. Trimming cost V 6 bases and J 8 bases; bases outside gene matches: 5. In DNA, the CDR3 is TGTGCCAGCAGGAAACGGGACAGGGAAAAACTGTTTTTT. It codes for CASRKRDREKLFF.

This clonotype was detected a few times. The chain is built from TRBV7-6 and TRBJ1-4; 12 nucleotides agree with TRBD1. The CDR3 runs 16 residues. V gave up 5 bases and J gave up 8 bases; unmatched junction bases: 9. Germline V gene sequence: CDR1 SGHVS, CDR2 FNYEAQ. CDR3 nucleotide sequence: TGTGCCAGCAGCGCTGGGACAGGGGGCGGATTAGAAAAACTGTTTTTT. It yields the protein CASSAGTGGGLEKLFF.

This clonotype has just a few counts. The J gene is TRBJ2-1, the V gene TRBV12-3 or TRBV12-4; TRBD1 aligns across 10 bases. The CDR3 consists of 15 residues. With V trimmed by 6 bases and J by 5 bases, 7 bases remained unmatched. In DNA form, the CDR3 reads TGTGCCAGCAGAAAGTGGGACAGGGGTAACAATGAGCAGTTCTTC. Its translation: CASRKWDRGNNEQFF.

The chain combines TRBV7-9 with TRBJ2-3; a possible D gene is TRBD2 (6 bases). The germline CDR1 and CDR2 sequences are SEHNR and FQNEAQ (reference sequence). V shed 5 bases and J shed 0 bases, with 15 bases lying between them. The CDR3 length is 16 residues. The CDR3: CASSATRGPSTDTQYF. Here the CDR3 DNA reads TGTGCCAGCAGCGCGACGCGGGGCCCTAGCACAGATACGCAGTATTTT. The whole variable domain, filled in from reference TRBV7-9 and TRBJ2-3, reads DTGVSQNPRHKITKRGQNVTFRCDPISEHNRLYWYRQTLGQGPEFLTYFQNEAQLEKSRLLSDRFSAERPKGSFSTLEIQRTEQGDSAMYLCASSATRGPSTDTQYFGPGTRLTVL.

The rearrangement joins TRBV5-1 to TRBJ2-2; 8 bases agree with TRBD1. Germline V gives CDR1 SGHRS, CDR2 YFSETQ. The CDR3 is 14 amino acids. V was pared by 5 bases and J by 6 bases, with 6 bases of the junction left unmatched. The CDR3 loop is CASRTGVVSGELFF. The CDR3 nucleotides read TGCGCCAGCAGGACAGGGGTCGTTTCCGGGGAGCTGTTTTTT.

The chain recombines TRBV20-1 with TRBJ2-1, with D maybe TRBD1 (5 bases). The end of the DNA is better explained by TRBJ2-5, so the J call may be wrong. The CDR3 is 10 amino acids. The V gene's germline CDR1 is DFQATT and CDR2 SNEGSKA (reference sequence). The CDR3 loop is CSAGLETQYF. The CDR3 region has the DNA TGCAGTGCGGGGCTAGAGACCCAGTACTTC.

The CDR3 nucleotides read TGCAGTGCTAGATTCGCTAGCGGGAGAGAAGATACGCAGTATTTT. The encoded protein is CSARFASGREDTQYF. This chain joins TRBV20-1 and TRBJ2-3, with 10 positions matching TRBD2. Germline CDR1 DFQATT, CDR2 SNEGSKA (reference sequence). The CDR3 consists of 15 residues. V lost 2 bases and J lost 5; bases outside the gene matches: 7.

This clonotype was detected a few times. This chain joins TRBV28 and TRBJ2-5, with D uncertain. The V end was cut by 0 bases, the J end by 1 base, with 9 bases between. The V gene's germline CDR1 is MDHEN and CDR2 SYDVKM. The CDR3 sequence is 15 residues long. The CDR3 loop is CASSLWSVIQETQYF. For the CDR3, the DNA is TGTGCCAGCAGTTTATGGTCAGTGATCCAAGAGACCCAGTACTTC.

This clonotype was counted between two and nine times. The CDR3 DNA is TGTGCCAGCAGCCCCGATATTGTCACCGGGGAGCTGTTTTTT. This translates into CASSPDIVTGELFF. V and J are TRBV7-9 and TRBJ2-2; D is ambiguous. The V and J ends lost 5 bases and 4 bases respectively, with 11 bases between them. Germline V gene sequence: CDR1 SEHNR, CDR2 FQNEAQ (reference sequence). The CDR3 is 14 amino acids.

This clonotype showed up many times. The chain recombines TRBV4-3 with TRBJ2-7; D ambiguous. Germline CDR1 and CDR2: LGHNA and YSLEER. V was trimmed by 1 base and J by 5 bases, leaving 15 bases between them. The CDR3 totals 15 residues. CDR3 coding DNA: TGCGCCAGCAGCCAAGGGGCAGGATTGATGGACGAGCAGTACTTC. This codes for CASSQGAGLMDEQYF.

The chain is built from TRBV9 and TRBJ2-3, with 10 nucleotides matching TRBD2. The CDR3 runs to 16 residues. The germline gives CDR1 SGDLS, CDR2 YYNGEE. The V gene end was trimmed by 0 bases and the J gene end by 0 bases; junction bases not matched to a gene: 1. The CDR3 spells CASSVELAGSTDTQYF. The CDR3 region has the DNA TGTGCCAGCAGCGTAGAACTAGCGGGAAGCACAGATACGCAGTATTTT. Drawing the rest from reference TRBV9 and TRBJ2-3, the complete variable domain is DSGVTQTPKHLITATGQRVTLRCSPRSGDLSVYWYQQSLDQGLQFLIQYYNGEERAKGNILERFSAQQFPDLHSELNLSSLELGDSALYFCASSVELAGSTDTQYFGPGTRLTVL.

The chain employs TRBV5-1 and TRBJ2-7; 11 positions match TRBD2. Germline trimming cut 0 bases from V and 4 bases from J; bases unmatched to any gene: 6. The CDR3 loop spans 16 amino acids. CDR1 and CDR2 (germline): SGHRS, YFSETQ. The CDR3 coding sequence is TGCGCCAGCAGCTTGGCCGGGACTAGCGGTCGTTACGAGCAGTACTTC. Its translation: CASSLAGTSGRYEQYF.

This clonotype was detected only a few times. The rearrangement uses TRBV4-3 and TRBJ1-4; D remains unclear. The CDR3 loop spans 13 amino acids. V was pared by 0 bases and J by 8 bases, with 7 bases between. Germline lookup yields CDR1 LGHNA and CDR2 YSLEER. The CDR3 DNA reads TGCGCCAGCAGCCAAGAGGGTTTGGAAAAACTGTTTTTT. Its protein is CASSQEGLEKLFF.

This clonotype came up a few times. The chain employs TRBV12-3 or TRBV12-4 and TRBJ2-5; D unresolved. The CDR3 length is 13 residues. V shed 3 bases and J shed 5 bases, with 10 bases lying between them. CDR3 in DNA: TGTGCCAGCAGTTTTGGGCCGCGGGAGACCCAGTACTTC. Translated, it gives CASSFGPRETQYF.

The gene calls are TRBV20-1 and TRBJ2-3; 11 bases fit TRBD1. Germline trimming cut 1 base from V and 0 bases from J; bases unmatched to any gene: 3. The CDR3 totals 16 residues. Germline V gene sequence: CDR1 DFQATT, CDR2 SNEGSKA (reference sequence). CDR3 DNA: TGCAGTGCTAGAGGTGGGACAGGGGGTAGCACAGATACGCAGTATTTT. This translates into CSARGGTGGSTDTQYF.

V and J are TRBV20-1 and TRBJ2-3; 15 bases fit TRBD2. The CDR3 contains 15 residues. From germline, CDR1 is DFQATT and CDR2 SNEGSKA (reference sequence). V was pared by 8 bases and J by 2 bases, with 5 bases of the junction left unmatched. CDR3 sequence reads: CSSGTSGGNTDTQYF. The CDR3 nucleotides read TGCAGTTCCGGGACTAGCGGGGGGAACACAGATACGCAGTATTTT.

The chain joins TRBV3-1 to TRBJ1-1; unclear D gene. In germline, CDR1 is LGHDT, CDR2 YNNKEL (reference sequence). The CDR3 totals 14 residues. V lost 3 bases and J 10 bases, leaving 18 bases between the germline ends. The CDR3 here is CASSQLTAGKGAFF. The CDR3 region has the DNA TGTGCCAGCAGCCAGTTAACGGCCGGGAAGGGAGCTTTCTTT.

The chain recombines TRBV29-1 with TRBJ1-2, with D hard to call. The CDR3 runs 15 residues. The V gene's germline CDR1 is SQVTM and CDR2 ANQGSEA. V was cut by 4 bases and J by 3 bases, with 18 bases left in between. The CDR3 spells CSVASRSPSDYGYTF. The CDR3 bases are TGCAGCGTTGCGTCCCGATCCCCCTCCGACTATGGCTACACCTTC.

This clonotype occurred a few times. The chain recombines TRBV5-1 with TRBJ2-2; 8 bases are a match to TRBD2. Germline V lookup: CDR1 SGHRS, CDR2 YFSETQ. The CDR3 is 15 amino acids. J gave up 5 bases and V 0 bases, and 3 bases lay outside the gene matches. The CDR3: CASSLEAGATGELFF. Here the CDR3 DNA reads TGCGCCAGCAGCTTGGAAGCGGGGGCTACCGGGGAGCTGTTTTTT.

The chain combines TRBV12-3 or TRBV12-4 with TRBJ1-2; a weak D match, TRBD1 (5 bases). V was shortened by 6 bases and J by 8 bases, with 16 bases between the two germline ends. The CDR3 length is 13 residues. CDR3 region: CASRSTVPGGYTF. The CDR3 nucleotides read TGTGCCAGCAGATCGACAGTTCCTGGGGGCTACACCTTC.

This clonotype showed up just a few times. The chain has TRBV7-6 and TRBJ1-2; D remains unclear. V lost 0 bases and J 7 bases, leaving 6 bases between the germline ends. The CDR3 consists of 12 residues. Germline CDR1 SGHVS, CDR2 FNYEAQ. The DNA for the CDR3 is TGTGCCAGCAGCTTAGCCGGATCTGGCTACACCTTC. It codes for CASSLAGSGYTF.